This T cell receptor (beta chain) was sequenced for a study of vaccination effects on CD4 cells after COVID-19. In germline, CDR1 is SGHVS, CDR2 FNYEAQ. There are 16 residues in the CDR3. V dropped 6 bases and J dropped 5; count of bases not matched to a gene: 8. Method: immunoSEQ multiplex PCR; TCRdb's copy keeps in-frame clones and lacks some. The sample lists 20,000 to 25,000 clones; 68% were seen once. ViraFEST assay sequencing came after antigen-specific CD4+ T cells were expanded with viral peptide pools. Isolation of CD4+ T cells took place after about ten days of culture. Vaccinated participants had no history of SARS-CoV-2 infection and tested negative for nucleocapsid antibodies. As concerns this clone: Antigen specificity is unknown.

The V gene is TRBV7-6, the J gene TRBJ2-5, with TRBD2 identical over 14 bases. The clonotype originates from a human donor who received a COVID-19 vaccine. Specimen: CD4+ T cells from PBMCs cultured with HCoV-NL63 spike peptides, collected before COVID-19 vaccination. CDR3 nucleotide sequence: TGTGCCAGCAGACAGACTAGCGGGGGGGCTTTGGAGACCCAGTACTTC. Protein sequence: CASRQTSGGALETQYF.